The 20 T cell receptor beta chains below were found in one sample sequenced in a study of T cells after yellow fever vaccination. TCRdb redid the calling of the 5' RACE reads with MiXCR, one entry per CDR3 protein. The table shows 250,000 or so distinct CDR3 sequences, with more than 3.5% occurring only once. The source was PBMCs, collected 15 days after the yellow fever booster vaccination. Source of these receptors: a man aged 18 to 29 who received the YFV17D yellow fever vaccine.

A remark on this clonotype: A much larger clone differs by one base, so this may be a read error. This sequence joins TRBV20-1 and TRBJ2-3, with a possible D match to TRBD1 (5 bases). The length of the CDR3 is 14 residues. Germline lookup yields CDR1 DFQATT and CDR2 SNEGSKA (reference sequence). The CDR3 DNA is TGCTGTGCTAGGGGTCCTCCCTTCACAGATACGCAGTATTTT. Protein sequence: CCARGPPFTDTQYF.

This clonotype was seen ten or more times. This sequence joins TRBV5-1 and TRBJ2-5; D is possibly TRBD1 (7 bases). The V end lost 2 bases, the J end lost 5 bases, and 13 bases lay between the germline ends. The CDR3 has 14 residues. Germline V lookup: CDR1 SGHRS, CDR2 YFSETQ. The CDR3 sequence: CASSFGQAGETQYF. CDR3 coding DNA: TGCGCCAGCAGCTTTGGACAGGCGGGGGAGACCCAGTACTTC.

This clonotype occurred a few times. V and J are TRBV12-3 or TRBV12-4 and TRBJ2-6, with TRBD2 as a possible D gene (5 bases). Trimming took off 3 bases at V and 0 bases at J, with 15 bases between the two ends. This CDR3 is 18 amino acids long. The CDR3 sequence is CASSFRGSPLSGANVLTF. The DNA of the CDR3 is TGTGCCAGCAGTTTCCGAGGGTCTCCACTCTCTGGGGCCAACGTCCTGACTTTC.

The rearrangement uses TRBV5-1 and TRBJ1-2; D might be TRBD1 (6 bases). Germline lookup yields CDR1 SGHRS and CDR2 YFSETQ. V lost 0 bases to trimming and J lost 4 bases, with 13 bases between them. The CDR3 loop spans 15 amino acids. CDR3 sequence (DNA): TGCGCCAGCAGCTTGGGGGACACCGTATCCTATGGCTACACCTTC. Translating gives CASSLGDTVSYGYTF. Using reference TRBV5-1 and TRBJ1-2 for the parts outside the CDR3, the full variable domain is KAGVTQTPRYLIKTRGQQVTLSCSPISGHRSVSWYQQTPGQGLQFLFEYFSETQRNKGNFPGRFSGRQFSNSRSEMNVSTLELGDSALYLCASSLGDTVSYGYTFGSGTRLTVV.

This clonotype was picked up many times. This chain uses TRBV10-3 with TRBJ2-7; TRBD2 agrees at 8 bases. Per the germline V gene, CDR1 is ENHRY and CDR2 is SYGVKD. J gave up 0 bases and V 7 bases, and 2 bases lay outside the gene matches. The CDR3 contains 13 residues. CDR3 amino acids: CAITRGGSYEQYF. CDR3 in DNA: TGTGCCATCACTCGGGGGGGCTCCTACGAGCAGTACTTC.

This chain uses TRBV5-4 with TRBJ2-3, with 7 bases matching TRBD2. Germline CDR1 and CDR2: SGHNT and YYREEE (reference sequence). Trimming at V came to 1 base and at J to 4 bases, leaving 9 bases not matched to a gene. The CDR3 is 16 amino acids. The CDR3 protein is CASSLLGGGISDTQYF. The CDR3 nucleotides read TGTGCCAGCAGCTTGCTGGGGGGGGGAATCTCAGATACGCAGTATTTT.

This clonotype was seen ten or more times. The CDR3 nucleotides are TGTGCCAGCAGTGGTTGGGGGGGGAGGAACACCGGGGAGCTGTTTTTT. It encodes CASSGWGGRNTGELFF. V usage is TRBV6-5 and J usage is TRBJ2-2; TRBD2 matches at 7 bases. The CDR3 spans 16 residues. Germline CDR1 MNHEY, CDR2 SVGAGI. The junction had 7 bases not matched to a gene; V was cut back by 5 bases and J by 1 base.

This clonotype was recorded many times. The chain combines TRBV2 with TRBJ1-3, with D unclear. The ends were cut back, 7 bases at V and 1 base at J, with 11 bases in the middle. The CDR3 spans 14 residues. Looked up from germline, CDR1 is SNHLY and CDR2 is FYNNEI. Here the CDR3 DNA reads TGTGCCAGCAAGGAGGGCGCGTCTGGAAACACCATATATTTT. Translation: CASKEGASGNTIYF.

In this sample, this clonotype turned up many times. This chain links TRBV7-9 with TRBJ2-5, with D tentatively TRBD1 (5 bases). The CDR3 runs 14 residues. The germline V gene has CDR1 SEHNR and CDR2 FQNEAQ (reference sequence). Trimming took 5 bases from V and 5 from J, leaving 15 bases between them. The CDR3, as DNA: TGTGCCAGCAGCCTAAATCAGGGCCGGGAGACCCAGTACTTC. Residues: CASSLNQGRETQYF.

This clonotype showed up many times. The chain carries TRBV5-4 and TRBJ2-2; 10 bases are a match to TRBD1. Germline V gene sequence: CDR1 SGHNT, CDR2 YYREEE (reference sequence). The length of the CDR3 is 14 residues. The ends lost 4 bases at V and 7 bases at J; junction bases unmatched: 4. CDR3 amino acids: CASSDRGRIGELFF. The CDR3 DNA reads TGTGCCAGCAGCGACAGGGGGCGAATCGGGGAGCTGTTTTTT.

At least ten counts were recorded for this clonotype. The chain uses TRBV24-1 and TRBJ2-3; 9 bases line up with TRBD2. The CDR3 sequence is 18 residues long. Germline V CDR1 and CDR2: KGHDR, SFDVKD. J gave up 0 bases and V 4 bases, and 10 bases lay outside the gene matches. The CDR3 nucleotides are TGTGCCACCAGTGACCCATCGCGGGGGGGCTCCAGCACAGATACGCAGTATTTT. This translates into CATSDPSRGGSSTDTQYF.

This clonotype came up many times. The chain is built from TRBV14 and TRBJ1-2, with a possible D match to TRBD1 (5 bases). CDR1 and CDR2 from the germline V gene are SGHDN and FVKESK. V lost 4 bases and J 11 bases, leaving 17 bases between the germline ends. The CDR3 consists of 13 residues. CDR3 in DNA: TGTGCCAGCAGCCGAACGCGGGACCCTGGGTACACCTTC. It encodes CASSRTRDPGYTF.

This clonotype was picked up a small number of times. V is TRBV18 and J is TRBJ2-7; D is possibly TRBD1 (6 bases). Trimming took 6 bases from V and 0 from J, leaving 12 bases between them. Per germline, CDR1 KGHSH and CDR2 LQKENI. The CDR3 totals 14 residues. The CDR3 nucleotides are TGTGCCAGCTCGGGACAAGGGGGCTCCTACGAGCAGTACTTC. Encoded protein: CASSGQGGSYEQYF.

At least ten counts were recorded for this clonotype. The CDR3 DNA follows: TGTGCCAGCAGCTTAGTTAGGGGTGAGACCCAGTACTTC. It specifies CASSLVRGETQYF. The chain employs TRBV7-2 and TRBJ2-5; possible D gene TRBD1, 5 bases. With 1 base removed from V and 5 bases from J, the gap between germline ends came to 8 bases. The CDR3 extends over 13 amino acids. Germline CDR1 SGHTA, CDR2 FQGNSA.

This clonotype has at least ten counts. The chain is built from TRBV7-2 and TRBJ1-5, with D perhaps matching TRBD1 (5 bases). Between the trimmed V and J ends, which lost 3 bases and 5 bases, there was a span of 11 bases. Germline V gene data show CDR1 as SGHTA and CDR2 as FQGNSA. The CDR3 consists of 14 residues. The CDR3 region has the DNA TGTGCCAGCAGCTTTGCCGGGGGGGATCAGCCCCAGCATTTT. Its translation: CASSFAGGDQPQHF.

This clonotype was detected many times. The chain combines TRBV9 with TRBJ2-7; D possibly corresponds to TRBD2 (5 bases). Trimming stripped 2 bases from V and 0 bases from J, with 12 bases between. Germline assignment: CDR1 SGDLS and CDR2 YYNGEE. This CDR3 region has 15 residues. For the CDR3, the DNA is TGTGCCAGCAGCGTCGGCGGGCCCTGCTCCTACGAGCAGTACGTC. This gives the protein CASSVGGPCSYEQYV.

The table lists this clonotype with many counts. The J gene is TRBJ1-6, the V gene TRBV2, with TRBD1 matching over 8 bases. The germline V gene encodes CDR1 SNHLY and CDR2 FYNNEI. V trimming: 6 bases; J trimming: 10 bases; junction bases outside the gene matches: 2. The CDR3 loop spans 12 amino acids. DNA for the CDR3: TGTGCCAGCAGAGGGACAGGATCACCCCTCCACTTT. Amino acids: CASRGTGSPLHF.

The chain is built from TRBV3-1 and TRBJ2-6, with TRBD2 matching over 7 bases. Germline V CDR1 and CDR2: LGHDT, YNNKEL (reference sequence). This CDR3 is built from 18 residues. The V and J ends lost 4 bases and 0 bases, in that order; junction bases with no gene match: 9. CDR3 DNA sequence: TGTGCCAGCAGCCCCCGTATAGGCGGGGGCTCTGGGGCCAACGTCCTGACTTTC. Translating gives CASSPRIGGGSGANVLTF.

This clonotype was detected ten times or more. The chain employs TRBV10-3 and TRBJ2-5; 11 positions match TRBD2. Germline V lookup: CDR1 ENHRY, CDR2 SYGVKD. CDR3 length: 15 amino acids. The V gene end was trimmed by 2 bases and the J gene end by 5 bases; junction bases not matched to a gene: 4. This CDR3 reads CAISEELAGVETQYF. CDR3 nucleotide sequence: TGTGCCATCAGTGAGGAACTAGCGGGGGTTGAGACCCAGTACTTC.

This clonotype was observed many times. This chain uses TRBV18 with TRBJ2-3; D not certain. Germline V CDR1 and CDR2: KGHSH, LQKENI. This CDR3 spans 15 amino acids. V lost 2 bases, J lost 5 bases, and 14 bases lay in between. The CDR3 DNA sequence: TGTGCCAGCTCACCATCTGCTTCCGGCTTAGATACGCAGTATTTT. Its protein product is CASSPSASGLDTQYF.